These 30 T cell receptor beta chains came from one sample sequenced in a study of tumor and adjacent non-tumor tissue in lung cancer. RNA was extracted from bulk tissue without any cell sorting. Distant lung tissue was collected more than 3 cm away from the tumor edge. The library came from three nested PCR rounds adapted from ARM-PCR protocols. In TCRdb, the multiplex PCR reads were re-called with MiXCR into one record per CDR3 protein. The data contain more than 55,000 distinct CDR3 sequences, around 64% of them seen just once; the ten biggest clones take up less than 40%. Input material: distant non-tumor lung tissue. The origin of the receptors is a man in his 70s with non-small cell lung cancer.

The chain employs TRBV5-4 and TRBJ2-5; D not resolved. From germline, CDR1 is SGHNT and CDR2 YYREEE (reference sequence). CDR3 length: 13 amino acids. V lost 1 base, J lost 3 bases, and 7 bases lay in between. In DNA, the CDR3 is TGTGCCAGCAGCTTGCCGACCAAAGAGACCCAGTACTTC. It encodes CASSLPTKETQYF.

The V and J genes are TRBV30 and TRBJ2-7; TRBD2 is a possible D gene (5 bases). The length of the CDR3 is 15 residues. Germline CDR1 is GTSNPN and CDR2 is SVGIG (reference sequence). V was shortened by 3 bases and J by 6 bases, with 21 bases between the two germline ends. The CDR3 DNA reads TGTGCCTGGAGCAGAAGACCGAGCGGAAAAGCCGAGCAGTACTTC. It translates to CAWSRRPSGKAEQYF. Together with reference TRBV30 and TRBJ2-7, the CDR3 gives the full variable domain: SQTIHQWPATLVQPVGSPLSLECTVEGTSNPNLYWYRQAAGRGLQLLFYSVGIGQISSEVPQNLSASRPQDRQFILSSKKLLLSDSGFYLCAWSRRPSGKAEQYFGPGTRLTVT.

Comments on this clonotype: Mismatch with germline at one junction end may stem from a read error. V usage is TRBV7-3 and J usage is TRBJ2-3; D possibly corresponds to TRBD2 (5 bases). Germline V gene sequence: CDR1 SGHTA, CDR2 FQGTGA. CDR3 size: 15 residues. In DNA form, the CDR3 reads TGTGCCAGCAGCTGGACTTCCGCTAGCATAGATACGCAGTATTTT. The encoded protein is CASSWTSASIDTQYF.

On this clonotype: No conserved phenylalanine or tryptophan ends this CDR3, so it is likely a read error. V and J are TRBV29-1 and TRBJ2-7; D is unresolved. The germline V gene has CDR1 SQVTM and CDR2 ANQGSEA. The CDR3 is 11 amino acids. V was clipped by 8 bases and J by 2 bases, with 10 bases between them. CDR3 sequence: CSFWVAYEQYL. The CDR3 DNA follows: TGCAGCTTTTGGGTGGCCTACGAGCAGTACTTG.

Points on this clonotype: Just one base apart from a much larger clone, this may be a read error. The chain uses TRBV19 and TRBJ1-4; the D gene is possibly TRBD1 (5 bases). Germline V gives CDR1 LNHDA, CDR2 SQIVND (reference sequence). The CDR3 has 16 amino acids. The CDR3 region has the DNA TGTGCCAGTAGTATAGATCGGTACAGGCCTAATGAAACACTGTTTTTT. As protein: CASSIDRYRPNETLFF.

V and J are TRBV27 and TRBJ2-1; the match to TRBD1 covers 7 bases. Per germline, CDR1 MNHEY and CDR2 SMNVEV (reference sequence). J was trimmed by 10 bases and V by 4 bases; bases with no gene match: 4. This CDR3 is 12 amino acids long. The CDR3 DNA sequence: TGTGCCAGCAGTTACACAGGGGAAGAGCAGTTCTTC. Translated: CASSYTGEEQFF.

A remark on this clonotype: One end of the junction does not line up with germline, which may come from a read error. The CDR3 DNA is TGCGCCAGCGGCTTAGCGCGGCTAGTGGACTCCTACGAGCAGTACTTC. This translates into CASGLARLVDSYEQYF. This chain connects TRBV11-1 to TRBJ2-7, with TRBD2 as a possible D gene (5 bases). Germline CDR1 is SGHAT and CDR2 is FQDESV (reference sequence). There are 16 residues in the CDR3. Looking up the rest from reference TRBV11-1 and TRBJ2-7 gives the full variable domain: EAEVAQSPRYKITEKSQAVAFWCDPISGHATLYWYRQILGQGPELLVQFQDESVVDDSQLPKDRFSAERLKGVDSTLKIQPAELGDSAMYLCASGLARLVDSYEQYFGPGTRLTVT.

On this clonotype itself: The CDR3 does not close with the conserved phenylalanine or tryptophan, likely indicating a read error. The V and J genes are TRBV5-5 and TRBJ2-1; the D gene is possibly TRBD1 (5 bases). V was pared by 2 bases and J by 3 bases, with 9 bases between. CDR3 length equals 14 residues. CDR1 and CDR2 (germline): SGHKS, YYEKEE (reference sequence). The DNA for the CDR3 is TGTGCCAGCAGCTTCTCGGACAACTACAATGAGCAGTTCATC. It encodes CASSFSDNYNEQFI.

The chain recombines TRBV28 with TRBJ1-2; D might be TRBD1 (5 bases). CDR1 is MDHEN and CDR2 is SYDVKM in the germline V gene. CDR3 size: 15 residues. V lost 7 bases and J lost 4, with 19 bases in between. The CDR3 is CASTLMGREVYGYTF. The CDR3 DNA reads TGTGCCAGCACTTTGATGGGCAGGGAAGTCTATGGCTACACCTTC.

This clonotype has more than one count but fewer than ten. The junction differs from germline at one of its ends, possibly a read error. The chain joins TRBV11-1 to TRBJ1-1; D not certain. The CDR3 spans 13 residues. Looked up from germline, CDR1 is SGHAT and CDR2 is FQDESV (reference sequence). The CDR3 bases are TGTGTCAGCATAGGTCAGATGAACACTGAAGCTTTCTTT. Translating it yields CVSIGQMNTEAFF.

This clonotype was counted at least ten times. The rearrangement links TRBV2 to TRBJ2-5; possible D gene TRBD2, 7 bases. The germline gives CDR1 SNHLY, CDR2 FYNNEI. V lost 6 bases and J 4 bases, leaving 15 bases between the germline ends. CDR3 length equals 14 residues. CDR3 region: CASSEEGGGETQYF. The CDR3 DNA reads as TGTGCCAGCAGCGAGGAGGGAGGGGGAGAGACCCAGTACTTC.

The count of this clonotype is one. A read error may account for a junction end that differs from germline. The chain recombines TRBV11-2 with TRBJ1-4, with D tentatively TRBD1 (5 bases). Germline V gene lookup returns CDR1 SGHAT and CDR2 FQNNGV. This CDR3 is 13 amino acids long. CDR3 DNA: TGTGCCAACAGCACGATGGGGGGTCAAAAACTGTTTTTT. Protein: CANSTMGGQKLFF.

The J gene is TRBJ2-2, the V gene TRBV20-1; 11 bases match TRBD2. The V gene's germline CDR1 is DFQATT and CDR2 SNEGSKA (reference sequence). The CDR3 spans 20 residues. V trimming: 7 bases; J trimming: 6 bases; junction bases outside the gene matches: 25. As DNA, the CDR3 is TGCAGTGTCAGGGAGTCGGCTAGCGGGAGGCCCGAGCGAATAGCCGGGGAGCTGTTTTTT. Translating it yields CSVRESASGRPERIAGELFF.

In the case of this clonotype: At one of its ends the junction is not consistent with the germline gene, which may arise from a read error. The chain couples TRBV24-1 to TRBJ2-1, with 8 bases fitting TRBD2. This CDR3 is built from 15 residues. Germline CDR1 and CDR2: KGHDR and SFDVKD. CDR3 DNA sequence: TGTGCCACCAGTCTAGCGGGCGCCACATACAATGGGCAGTTCTTC. Its translation: CATSLAGATYNGQFF.

Many counts were recorded for this clonotype. V usage is TRBV11-2 and J usage is TRBJ2-2; no reliable D call. V was cut by 1 base and J by 4 bases, with 10 bases left in between. Germline-derived CDR1 and CDR2 are SGHAT and FQNNGV. This CDR3 spans 15 amino acids. For the CDR3, the DNA is TGTGCCAGCAGCTTAGCGGATAGGGTCACCGGGGAGCTGTTTTTT. Its protein is CASSLADRVTGELFF.

This clonotype was counted many times. The chain has TRBV5-4 and TRBJ2-5; D is unclear. V lost 2 bases, J lost 5 bases, and 13 bases lay in between. Germline V gene sequence: CDR1 SGHNT, CDR2 YYREEE (reference sequence). The CDR3 is 14 residues long. The chain's CDR3 is CASSFTSREETQYF. The CDR3 coding sequence is TGTGCCAGCAGCTTTACGTCCCGAGAGGAGACCCAGTACTTC.

J is TRBJ2-1 and V is TRBV20-1; 11 bases fit TRBD2. The CDR3 covers 16 residues. The germline gives CDR1 DFQATT, CDR2 SNEGSKA (reference sequence). The V gene end was trimmed by 5 bases and the J gene end by 2 bases; junction bases not matched to a gene: 8. The chain's CDR3 is CSASSLAGGAYNEQFF. DNA for the CDR3: TGCAGTGCTTCATCATTAGCGGGAGGGGCCTACAATGAGCAGTTCTTC.

This clonotype was seen more than once but under ten times. The conserved phenylalanine or tryptophan is not found at the CDR3 terminus, so this likely reflects a read error. The chain couples TRBV6-1 to TRBJ2-6; D call uncertain. Germline V gene sequence: CDR1 MNHNS, CDR2 SASEGT. This CDR3 region has 16 residues. CDR3: CASSAENSSGTNVLTL. The DNA for the CDR3 is TGTGCCAGCAGTGCCGAGAACAGCTCTGGGACCAACGTCCTGACTTTG.

Note on this clonotype: The junction differs from germline at one of its ends, possibly a read error. The CDR3, as DNA: TGCGACAGCAGCTTGAATCCACAGGGGTTCACCGGGGAGCTGTTTTTT. Translated, it gives CDSSLNPQGFTGELFF. The chain links TRBV5-1 to TRBJ2-2, with TRBD1 matching 7 bases. Germline CDR1 and CDR2: SGHRS and YFSETQ. CDR3 size: 16 residues.

At least ten counts were recorded for this clonotype. This chain uses TRBV4-1 with TRBJ2-7; 7 bases line up with TRBD1. The V segment lost 6 bases and the J segment 1 base; nucleotides outside the gene matches: 6. The CDR3 has 14 amino acids. Germline V gene data show CDR1 as MGHRA and CDR2 as YSYEKL. CDR3 in DNA: TGCGCCAGCAGTCGGGACAGCCTTTCCTACGAGCAGTACTTC. Residues: CASSRDSLSYEQYF.

As to this clonotype: Mismatch with germline at one junction end may stem from a read error. The chain uses TRBV28 and TRBJ1-5; D is perhaps TRBD1 (5 bases). Germline V CDR1 and CDR2: MDHEN, SYDVKM. The CDR3 is 15 amino acids. The CDR3 DNA reads TGTACCAGCAGGAAGGGACGGGGCTACAATCAGCCCCAGCATTTT. Translating it yields CTSRKGRGYNQPQHF. Full variable domain (rest looked up from reference TRBV28 and TRBJ1-5): DVKVTQSSRYLVKRTGEKVFLECVQDMDHENMFWYRQDPGLGLRLIYFSYDVKMKEKGDIPEGYSVSREKKERFSLILESASTNQTSMYLCTSRKGRGYNQPQHFGDGTRLSIL.

This clonotype has only a few counts. V is TRBV14 and J is TRBJ1-6; D is ambiguous. The germline V gene has CDR1 SGHDN and CDR2 FVKESK. The CDR3 has 14 residues. Between the trimmed V and J ends, which lost 4 bases and 14 bases, there was a span of 18 bases. CDR3 bases: TGTGCCAGCAGCCGAGCCCTCAGGAGATCATCCCTCCACTTT. Its protein is CASSRALRRSSLHF.

This clonotype has ten or more counts. The chain carries TRBV5-4 and TRBJ2-3; the match to TRBD2 covers 8 bases. This CDR3 contains 15 residues. J gave up 6 bases and V 0 bases, and 6 bases lay outside the gene matches. Germline V gene data show CDR1 as SGHNT and CDR2 as YYREEE (reference sequence). CDR3 sequence: CASSLAGRGRDTQYF. CDR3 in DNA: TGTGCCAGCAGCTTGGCCGGGCGCGGGAGGGATACGCAGTATTTT. Complete variable domain (other parts from reference TRBV5-4 and TRBJ2-3): ETGVTQSPTHLIKTRGQQVTLRCSSQSGHNTVSWYQQALGQGPQFIFQYYREEENGRGNFPPRFSGLQFPNYSSELNVNALELDDSALYLCASSLAGRGRDTQYFGPGTRLTVL.

The chain combines TRBV11-2 with TRBJ2-6; a weak D match, TRBD2 (6 bases). Germline CDR1 reads SGHAT; CDR2 reads FQNNGV. The CDR3 contains 15 residues. The CDR3 reads CTNSCGGGGANVLTF. Here the CDR3 DNA reads TGTACCAACAGCTGTGGGGGAGGTGGGGCCAACGTCCTGACTTTC. Complete variable domain (other parts from reference TRBV11-2 and TRBJ2-6): EAGVAQSPRYKIIEKRQSVAFWCNPISGHATLYWYQQILGQGPKLLIQFQNNGVVDDSQLPKDRFSAERLKGVDSTLKIQPAKLEDSAVYLCTNSCGGGGANVLTFGAGSRLTVL.

This clonotype appeared many times. The chain carries TRBV4-2 and TRBJ1-6; D possibly corresponds to TRBD1 (6 bases). The CDR3 length is 18 residues. Per the germline V gene, CDR1 is LGHNA and CDR2 is YNFKEQ. V lost 3 bases, J lost 7 bases, and 22 bases lay in between. The CDR3 reads CASSHDPLGGGGNSPLHF. CDR3 coding DNA: TGTGCCAGCAGCCACGACCCCCTTGGAGGGGGAGGAAATTCACCCCTCCACTTT.

Regarding this clonotype: A much larger clone lies a single base off, so this may be a read error. The V call is TRBV4-1, the J call TRBJ2-6; D uncertain. Germline-derived CDR1 and CDR2 are MGHRA and YSYEKL. The CDR3 length is 15 residues. CDR3 region: CASNQDTGGANVLTF. The DNA of the CDR3 is TGCGCCAGCAACCAAGATACCGGCGGGGCCAACGTCCTGACTTTC.

This clonotype was seen more than once but under ten times. A read error is possible here, since a much larger clone lies one base away. The V call is TRBV4-1, the J call TRBJ2-3; a possible D gene is TRBD1 (6 bases). V shed 1 base and J shed 11 bases, with 22 bases lying between them. This CDR3 has 16 amino acids. Germline assignment: CDR1 MGHRA and CDR2 YSYEKL. CDR3 nucleotides: TGCGCCAGCAGCCAAGCCGGTCTCAAGGGGGTGTCTGGGCAGTATTTT. It translates to CASSQAGLKGVSGQYF.

This clonotype has only one observation. Being one base from a much bigger clone, this may be a read error. Since no conserved phenylalanine or tryptophan closes the CDR3, a read error is the likely cause. The genes are TRBV4-1 and TRBJ2-2, with D possibly being TRBD1 or TRBD2 (5 bases each). This CDR3 is 17 amino acids long. Deletions cut 3 bases from V and 4 bases from J, with 18 bases between. Germline V gene sequence: CDR1 MGHRA, CDR2 YSYEKL. CDR3 amino acids: CASSQIPPGPRTGELFL. DNA for the CDR3: TGCGCCAGCAGCCAGATACCGCCGGGACCCCGCACCGGGGAGCTGTTTTTG.

To note about this clonotype: Sequence at one end of the junction differs from germline and may be a read error. The chain carries TRBV11-1 and TRBJ2-7; 7 nucleotides match TRBD1. The CDR3 loop spans 13 amino acids. CDR1 and CDR2 (germline): SGHAT, FQDESV (reference sequence). CDR3 DNA sequence: TGTGTCAGCAGTCGAAGGGGGCAGGACGAGCGGTACTTC. This sequence encodes CVSSRRGQDERYF.

The chain has TRBV6-1 and TRBJ2-5; D is unclear. The CDR3 runs 15 residues. Germline V gene sequence: CDR1 MNHNS, CDR2 SASEGT. Trimming took off 5 bases at V and 3 bases at J, with 16 bases between the two ends. The CDR3 protein is CASSTTGFHEETQYF. The CDR3 DNA reads TGTGCCAGCAGTACAACGGGTTTCCATGAAGAGACCCAGTACTTC.